This entry features one TCR beta chain sequence. At least ten counts were recorded for this clonotype. No cognate antigen has been identified for it. Base qualities are not recorded, but no much larger clone differs from it by a single base. The CDR3, cysteine through phenylalanine, is 14 amino acids long. The only DNA kept is the CDR3, 42 bases in frame from the first base. The germline V gene encodes CDR1 SGHRS and CDR2 YFSETQ. Trimming takes 2 bases from V and 5 bases from J, and the germline ends sit 13 bases apart. The record originates from a study of T cells in Graves' hyperthyroidism and ophthalmopathy (dated by TCRdb to about 2019). A note on the overall study: Peripheral blood samples were taken at the time of initial diagnosis, prior to any treatment. To identify distinguishing TCR V-J signatures, a discovery cohort of around 100 patients was used, comprising 43 with Graves' ophthalmopathy and 57 with stable Graves' hyperthyroidism. An independent validation cohort of under 20 hyperthyroidism patients and 15 or so patients who later progressed to ophthalmopathy tested prospective prediction of ophthalmopathy. The 75 to 100 discovery patients were randomly split 7:3 into training and test sets. The study also compared thyroid tissue and blood T-cell repertoires from five or six Graves' hyperthyroidism patients. Once sampling was done, hyperthyroidism patients were given methimazole at a starting dose of 30 mg daily, whereas ophthalmopathy patients were given high-dose intravenous methylprednisolone. TCR Vbeta CDR3 sequencing of 135 peripheral blood samples (43 ophthalmopathy, under 80 hyperthyroidism and roughly 17 progressor patients) is reported in the paper.

The TCR beta CDR3 regions were amplified from the RNA transcripts. For the first round of RT-PCR on the TCR CDR3, the HTBI primer set was used together with the Qiagen OneStep RT-PCR kit. Libraries were constructed in a second round of multiplex PCR, after which size selection and purification were carried out. Libraries were sequenced paired-end with 100 bp reads on an Illumina HiSeq2000. The original pipeline was this. SOAPnuke was used to process the raw data, with reads discarded if the reads contained adapters or uncalled bases, had a mean Phred below 15, or lacked an exact constant-primer or identifier match. High-quality paired reads were merged using COPE v1.2.5, and each unique nucleotide sequence was defined as a clonotype. MiTCR v1.1 was used to align clonotypes to the IMGT TRBV, TRBD and TRBJ reference segments. The analysis included only V-J combinations with a frequency above 0.0001, which together covered around 99% of the repertoires. A TCS score was defined as the ratio of F50 (clonal expansion) to E x V (chaos), with BLOSUM62-based TCRdist applied between CDR3 peptides within each V-J. Welch's t-statistics and random forest reduced 450 to 600 V-J features to roughly 13, which were used in a naive Bayes classifier (R e1071). The similarity between thyroid and blood repertoires was quantified using the Morisita-Horn index. The public reads were reanalyzed by TCRdb: fastp trimming at Q25, MiXCR alignment, in-frame beta chains only. Rows with one shared CDR3 protein collapse into an entry with the most common genes and DNA. The V and J calls were not made by the authors but by TCRdb's processing. The sample table holds around 610,000 distinct CDR3 sequences, of which about 15% were seen once. Around 4.1% of the sample belongs to the ten largest clones.

On the study overall, not on this receptor specifically: Most expanded thyroid clonotypes (frequency above 0.001) were also detected in blood, a finding suggesting that blood repertoires may reflect thyroid immune responses. During validation, the model predicted progression to ophthalmopathy a median of about 6.3 months ahead of onset, with more than 60% sensitivity and around 72% specificity. No statistical method was used to set the sample size in advance, and investigators knew the group allocation. In cross-validation, a model built on a 13 V-J signature told ophthalmopathy apart from stable hyperthyroidism with 87.88% sensitivity and around 83% specificity, and in testing the same model reached 80%/75%.

In the ophthalmopathy patients, disease was moderately to severely active, with a Clinical Activity Score of 3 or more, a NOSPECS grade of 4 or more, and a duration of less than 3 months. The study excluded patients with uncontrolled infections, other autoimmune diseases, pregnancy or lactation. Diagnoses were based on clinical symptoms, serum thyroxine and TRAb, thyroid ultrasound and orbital computed tomography. PBMCs were separated from approximately 10 ml of fresh peripheral blood using Ficoll-Paque density gradient centrifugation. Total RNA was extracted using Trizol reagent, and RNA quality was assessed on an Agilent 2100 Bioanalyzer.

The chain is assembled from TRBV5-1 and TRBJ2-5, with the D gene not confidently named. The receptor was derived from a woman between 35 and 50 years old with Graves' ophthalmopathy. Source material: blood. Here the CDR3 is given as CASSFRDRVETQYF. The sequenced DNA is TGCGCCAGCAGCTTTAGGGATAGAGTGGAGACCCAGTACTTC.